This entry features one TCR beta chain sequence. Authors' methods: The assay estimated nucleated cells by amplifying reference gene primers. Using immunoSEQ multiplex PCR, the repertoire was profiled, and TCRdb retains in-frame clones only, with some absent. The DNA was the basis for D and trimming; V, J and clone size are from that table. Among under 150,000 clones listed, 75% to 85% were seen once. The CDR3 loop spans 15 amino acids. V lost 7 bases to trimming and J lost 5 bases, with 18 bases between them. CDR1 is MNHNY, CDR2 SVGAGI, per germline (reference sequence). The sample belongs to a study of blood T cell repertoires in COVID-19. Overall study context: Sample material is recorded as cDNA or gDNA derived from T cells, B-cell-depleted T cells, or PBMCs.

This TCR came from a woman aged 50 to 60 with acute or convalescent COVID-19. The chain uses TRBV6-6 and TRBJ1-5, with D perhaps matching TRBD1 (6 bases). Material: peripheral blood. The CDR3 loop is CASTDMGARDQPQHF. Written as DNA, the CDR3 is TGTGCCAGCACGGACATGGGGGCTCGCGATCAGCCCCAGCATTTT.